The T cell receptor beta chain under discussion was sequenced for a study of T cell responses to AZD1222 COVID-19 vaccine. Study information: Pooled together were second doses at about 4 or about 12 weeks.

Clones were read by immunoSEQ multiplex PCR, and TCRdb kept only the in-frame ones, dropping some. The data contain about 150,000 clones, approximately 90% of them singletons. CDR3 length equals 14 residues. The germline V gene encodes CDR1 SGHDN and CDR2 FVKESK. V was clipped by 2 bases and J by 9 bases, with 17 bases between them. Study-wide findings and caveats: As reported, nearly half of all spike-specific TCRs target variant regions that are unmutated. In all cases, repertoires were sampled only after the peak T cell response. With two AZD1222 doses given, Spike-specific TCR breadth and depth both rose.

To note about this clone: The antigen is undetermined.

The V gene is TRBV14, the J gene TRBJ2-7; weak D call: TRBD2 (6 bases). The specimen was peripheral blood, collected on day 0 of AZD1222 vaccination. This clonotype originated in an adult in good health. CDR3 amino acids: CASSQSGLLVRQYF. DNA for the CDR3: TGTGCCAGCAGCCAATCGGGACTCTTGGTAAGGCAGTACTTC.